The 18 T cell receptor beta chains presented below share a single source sample, sequenced in a study of blood T cells in healthy people across ages. Combining a sample-barcoded 5' primer with a J-beta primer mix, a second PCR ran for roughly 7 to 12 cycles. Each CDR3 protein is one row after TCRdb ran MiXCR on the 5' RACE reads. This table holds hundreds of thousands of distinct CDR3 sequences, approximately 30% found once. The sample was blood. Source of these receptors: a woman at least 80 years old in good health.

Remarks on this clonotype: A read error may be the cause here, since a much bigger clone is one base away. The chain is built from TRBV20-1 and TRBJ1-2; D perhaps matches TRBD1 (5 bases). Per the germline V gene, CDR1 is DFQATT and CDR2 is SNEGSKA (reference sequence). The CDR3 runs 15 residues. In DNA form, the CDR3 reads TGCAGTGCTGGAGATGATACAGGCCCCAACTATGGCTACACCTTC. As protein: CSAGDDTGPNYGYTF.

This clonotype was recorded a few times. The chain joins TRBV21-1 to TRBJ2-7; the D call TRBD2 from the table was never checked on the DNA. TRBV21-1 is an annotated pseudogene. This CDR3 has 16 residues. CDR3 residues: CVDSGSGRGISYEQYF. The CDR3 nucleotides are TGTGTCGACAGCGGATCAGGACGGGGGATCTCCTACGAGCAGTACTTC.

V and J are TRBV4-2 and TRBJ2-2; 7 bases align to TRBD2. The junction had 11 bases not matched to a gene; V was cut back by 6 bases and J by 1 base. The CDR3 runs 17 residues. CDR1 is LGHNA, CDR2 YNFKEQ, per germline. The CDR3 is CASSPREAGMNTGELFF. The DNA of the CDR3 is TGTGCCAGCAGTCCTCGCGAAGCGGGGATGAACACCGGGGAGCTGTTTTTT.

This chain joins TRBV20-1 and TRBJ2-3; 15 positions agree with TRBD2. After removal of 8 bases from V and 5 bases from J, the junction contained 8 bases not matched to a gene. The germline gives CDR1 DFQATT, CDR2 SNEGSKA (reference sequence). The CDR3 consists of 15 residues. DNA of the CDR3: TGCAGTTCAGGGACTAGCGGGGGGACAAGAGATACGCAGTATTTT. Its translation is CSSGTSGGTRDTQYF.

This clonotype was picked up one time. This chain links TRBV18 with TRBJ2-1; 8 bases are shared with TRBD2. The CDR3 is made up of 16 amino acids. CDR1 is KGHSH and CDR2 is LQKENI in the germline V gene. V shed 3 bases, J shed 10 bases, and the junction held 14 bases outside the gene matches. Written as DNA, the CDR3 is TGTGCCAGCTCACCTTCGGGACTAGTGGGACCCGGGGAGCAGTTCTTC. As protein: CASSPSGLVGPGEQFF.

The chain joins TRBV5-1 to TRBJ2-1; D is perhaps TRBD1 (6 bases). The V end was cut by 0 bases, the J end by 7 bases, with 14 bases between. The CDR3 is made up of 15 amino acids. Germline CDR1 reads SGHRS; CDR2 reads YFSETQ. CDR3 protein: CASSLEGVPWNEQFF. CDR3 coding DNA: TGCGCCAGCAGCTTGGAGGGGGTCCCGTGGAATGAGCAGTTCTTC.

The chain has TRBV4-1 and TRBJ1-5; D remains ambiguous. The germline V gene encodes CDR1 MGHRA and CDR2 YSYEKL. The CDR3 covers 15 residues. V lost 1 base to trimming and J lost 1 base, with 8 bases between them. Here the CDR3 DNA reads TGCGCCAGCAGCCAAGGGCCCGGGAGCAATCAGCCCCAGCATTTT. As protein: CASSQGPGSNQPQHF.

This clonotype was counted between two and nine times. The chain combines TRBV20-1 with TRBJ1-1; D perhaps matches TRBD1 (5 bases). V gave up 1 base and J gave up 6 bases, with 12 bases separating them. The CDR3 is 13 amino acids. Germline values: CDR1 DFQATT, CDR2 SNEGSKA (reference sequence). CDR3 region: CSARASGLSEAFF. For the CDR3, the DNA is TGCAGTGCTAGAGCTTCAGGGTTATCTGAAGCTTTCTTT.

Comment on this clonotype: One end of the junction does not line up with germline, which may come from a read error. For the CDR3, the DNA is TGTGCCAGCAGCTTAAGCGCGTCGGGGTCCTATAGCTACACCTTC. Amino acid sequence: CASSLSASGSYSYTF. This chain connects TRBV7-9 to TRBJ1-2; D is uncertain. Germline V gene sequence: CDR1 SEHNR, CDR2 FQNEAQ (reference sequence). The CDR3 is 15 amino acids.

This clonotype has just a few counts. This rearrangement joins TRBV5-1 to TRBJ2-7, with 9 positions matching TRBD2. Germline V gene lookup returns CDR1 SGHRS and CDR2 YFSETQ. This CDR3 spans 17 amino acids. V was pared by 1 base and J by 5 bases, with 13 bases of the junction left unmatched. DNA of the CDR3: TGCGCCAGCAGCTTGCCTAGCGGGGAAAAACTGCGCGACGAGCAGTACTTC. It codes for CASSLPSGEKLRDEQYF.

Note on this clonotype: Just one base apart from a much larger clone, this may be a read error. Written as DNA, the CDR3 is TGTGCCAGCAGCGCCAACACGCGGGATTGGGAGACCCAGTACTTC. Encoded protein: CASSANTRDWETQYF. The chain recombines TRBV9 with TRBJ2-5; possible D gene TRBD2, 6 bases. The V end lost 3 bases, the J end lost 5 bases, and 17 bases lay between the germline ends. The CDR3 length is 15 residues. Germline CDR1 reads SGDLS; CDR2 reads YYNGEE.

This CDR3 is CASSVEAGGILSDTQYF. CDR3 sequence (DNA): TGTGCCAGCAGCGTAGAGGCCGGCGGGATCCTTTCAGATACGCAGTATTTT. The V call is TRBV9, the J call TRBJ2-3; a possible D gene is TRBD2 (6 bases). Trimming pared 0 bases from V and 4 bases from J, leaving 18 bases between. Germline V gives CDR1 SGDLS, CDR2 YYNGEE. The CDR3 runs to 17 residues.

The table lists this clonotype with many counts. V is TRBV6-2 or TRBV6-3 and J is TRBJ2-5; 9 nucleotides match TRBD2. This CDR3 region has 14 residues. Per the germline V gene, CDR1 is MNHEY and CDR2 is SVGEGT. Unmatched junction bases numbered 1, after V lost 5 bases and J lost 0 bases. CDR3: CASSLAGNQETQYF. The CDR3 coding sequence is TGTGCCAGCAGTCTAGCGGGGAACCAAGAGACCCAGTACTTC.

The gene calls are TRBV28 and TRBJ1-2; D gene unclear. The CDR3 is made up of 14 amino acids. V dropped 1 base and J dropped 3 bases, with 9 bases sitting between them. The V gene's germline CDR1 is MDHEN and CDR2 SYDVKM. The CDR3 nucleotides are TGTGCCAGCAGTTTATCACCGGGCTACTATGGCTACACCTTC. Translating it yields CASSLSPGYYGYTF.

Many counts were recorded for this clonotype. The rearrangement joins TRBV7-2 to TRBJ2-7; D possibly matches TRBD1 or TRBD2 (5 bases each). The V gene lost 0 bases and the J gene lost 3 bases, with 12 bases spanning the gap. CDR1 and CDR2 (germline): SGHTA, FQGNSA. The length of the CDR3 is 15 residues. The CDR3, as DNA: TGTGCCAGCAGCTTAGCGAAGGGACGGATCTACGAGCAGTACTTC. Encoded protein: CASSLAKGRIYEQYF.

This clonotype was seen many times. V is TRBV29-1 and J is TRBJ2-3; TRBD1 agrees at 12 bases. This CDR3 has 16 residues. Trimming at V came to 2 bases and at J to 2 bases, leaving 5 bases not matched to a gene. Looked up from germline, CDR1 is SQVTM and CDR2 is ANQGSEA. The CDR3 DNA reads as TGCAGCGTTGAAAGGGGGACAGGGGGCCTCACAGATACGCAGTATTTT. It translates to CSVERGTGGLTDTQYF.

The sample holds a few counts of this clonotype. The chain uses TRBV27 and TRBJ2-3, with D possibly being TRBD2 (5 bases). CDR1 is MNHEY, CDR2 SMNVEV, per germline (reference sequence). V was pared by 2 bases and J by 4 bases, with 16 bases between. The CDR3 sequence is 16 residues long. CDR3 DNA sequence: TGTGCCAGCAGTTTAAGGGCGGGTAGGGCCCCAGATACGCAGTATTTT. It codes for CASSLRAGRAPDTQYF.

Many counts were recorded for this clonotype. The V call is TRBV27, the J call TRBJ2-7; 10 bases are shared with TRBD1. Trimming took 6 bases from V and 1 from J; bases not matched to a gene: 9. CDR1 and CDR2 from the germline V gene are MNHEY and SMNVEV (reference sequence). The CDR3 contains 16 residues. CDR3 nucleotides: TGTGCCAGCAGCGCTCGGAGGACAGGGGGATCCTACGAGCAGTACTTC. As protein: CASSARRTGGSYEQYF.